Below, 8 T cell receptor beta chains from the same sample are listed, as sequenced in a study of low-dose radiotherapy and immunotherapy resistance in tumors. Covering alpha and beta chains, TRAV- and TRBV-specific primers were used for the first-strand cDNA. TCRs were amplified for roughly 20 PCR cycles with a constant-region primer and V-primer adapter. TCRdb called the reads again in MiXCR, with one record for every CDR3 protein. Of 75,000 to 95,000 distinct CDR3 sequences in the sample, 20% to 25% were seen once. The sample's time point: after trial treatment. As to treatment: LDRT plus nivolumab, ipilimumab, low-dose cyclophosphamide and aspirin (RACIN trial). The sample in question was PBMCs, obtained after low-dose radiotherapy plus immunotherapy. These receptors all stem from a female donor with ovarian cancer.

The table lists this clonotype with many counts. The V and J genes are TRBV24-1 and TRBJ2-3, with no clear D. The CDR3 has 11 amino acids. The V and J ends lost 6 bases and 4 bases respectively, with 4 bases between them. Germline-derived CDR1 and CDR2 are KGHDR and SFDVKD. The CDR3 nucleotides are TGTGCCACCAGTCAATCAGATACGCAGTATTTT. The encoded protein is CATSQSDTQYF.

This clonotype was picked up many times. The CDR3 spells CASTRDLQETQYF. In DNA, the CDR3 is TGCGCCAGCACCAGGGACCTACAAGAGACCCAGTACTTC. The rearrangement links TRBV5-1 to TRBJ2-5, with D possibly called TRBD1 or TRBD2 (5 bases each). CDR1 and CDR2 (germline): SGHRS, YFSETQ. Trimming took off 6 bases at V and 2 bases at J, with 11 bases between the two ends. CDR3 length: 13 amino acids.

The J gene is TRBJ2-1, the V gene TRBV9; either TRBD1 or TRBD2 may fit D (5 bases each). The V and J ends lost 0 bases and 9 bases respectively, with 13 bases between them. The CDR3 extends over 14 amino acids. Germline CDR1 reads SGDLS; CDR2 reads YYNGEE. The CDR3 region is CASSVGQGAGEQFF. The DNA of the CDR3 is TGTGCCAGCAGCGTAGGCCAGGGTGCGGGTGAGCAGTTCTTC.

This clonotype was counted ten times or more. J is TRBJ2-1 and V is TRBV6-2 or TRBV6-3, with D tentatively TRBD1 or TRBD2 (5 bases each). This CDR3 is built from 14 residues. Germline V gene data show CDR1 as MNHEY and CDR2 as SVGEGT. The V end was cut by 7 bases, the J end by 8 bases, with 18 bases between. DNA for the CDR3: TGTGCCAGCAAGTTCCCGGGACGAGACCATGAGCAGTTCTTC. It translates to CASKFPGRDHEQFF.

In its sample, this clonotype was seen a few times. The rearrangement joins TRBV24-1 to TRBJ2-1, with 14 bases matching TRBD2. V lost 4 bases to trimming and J lost 8 bases; unmatched junction nucleotides: 18. The germline gives CDR1 KGHDR, CDR2 SFDVKD. The CDR3 loop spans 20 amino acids. CDR3 in DNA: TGTGCCACCAGTGACCCTCAAGTAGGGACTAGCGGGAGCTTGGGGGATGAGCAGTTCTTC. Its translation is CATSDPQVGTSGSLGDEQFF.

V usage is TRBV4-3 and J usage is TRBJ2-7; 7 nucleotides line up with TRBD1. The V and J ends lost 0 bases and 3 bases, in that order; junction bases with no gene match: 5. CDR3 size: 15 residues. The germline V gene encodes CDR1 LGHNA and CDR2 YSLEER. Here the CDR3 reads CASSQERTGGYEQYF. The CDR3 DNA reads TGCGCCAGCAGCCAAGAGAGGACAGGTGGCTACGAGCAGTACTTC.

Turning to this clonotype: This may be a read error, as it is one base from a much larger clone. This chain uses TRBV7-9 with TRBJ2-5; TRBD2 aligns across 10 bases. Germline CDR1 reads SEHNR; CDR2 reads FQNEAQ (reference sequence). CDR3 length: 15 amino acids. The V gene end was trimmed by 5 bases and the J gene end by 9 bases; junction bases not matched to a gene: 12. CDR3 residues: CASSRTSGSREPQYF. The DNA for the CDR3 is TGTGCCAGCAGCCGGACTAGCGGATCCAGGGAGCCCCAGTACTTC.

This clonotype was detected many times. The chain uses TRBV27 and TRBJ2-3; D could derive from TRBD1 or TRBD2 (8 bases each). V lost 7 bases, J lost 5 bases, and 28 bases lay in between. The CDR3 extends over 18 amino acids. The germline V gene encodes CDR1 MNHEY and CDR2 SMNVEV (reference sequence). For the CDR3, the DNA is TGTGCCAGCACCAACGGGGGGGGGACAGGCCGACTGGGAGATACGCAGTATTTT. Its protein product is CASTNGGGTGRLGDTQYF.